This is a list of T cell receptor beta chains from one sample in a study of neurological immune-mediated disorders. TCRdb analysed the 5' RACE reads with MiXCR anew, one entry per CDR3 protein. The table shows some 24,000 distinct CDR3 sequences, with about 6.3% occurring only once. Sequencing input: PBMCs. These receptors were obtained from a woman in her forties in good health. Both conserved end residues are part of each CDR3. Fields, in order: J gene, clone size, D gene, V gene, CDR3 protein, CDR3 DNA. A D gene is named only where the DNA matches it firmly. Size is omitted from some rows. Given values are once, few, many or a class for expanded clones.

j_call: TRBJ2-1
clone_size: medium-sized
d_call: TRBD2
v_call: TRBV6-5
cdr3_aa: CASSKLAGGYNEQFF
cdr3_nt: TGTGCCAGCAGCAAGCTAGCGGGAGGGTACAATGAGCAGTTCTTC

j_call: TRBJ2-7
clone_size: many
d_call: TRBD2
v_call: TRBV3-1
cdr3_aa: CASSQVPTSGPTYEQYF
cdr3_nt: TGTGCCAGCAGCCAGGTTCCGACTAGCGGGCCGACCTACGAGCAGTACTTC

j_call: TRBJ1-6
clone_size: many
d_call: NA
v_call: TRBV6-6
cdr3_aa: CASSYSTGGHSPLHF
cdr3_nt: TGTGCCAGCAGTTACTCGACCGGGGGTCACTCACCCCTCCACTTT

j_call: TRBJ2-1
clone_size: many
d_call: TRBD2
v_call: TRBV5-1
cdr3_aa: CASSLILRLAGVIDEQFF
cdr3_nt: TGCGCCAGCAGCCTCATCTTAAGACTAGCGGGAGTTATAGATGAGCAGTTCTTC

j_call: TRBJ2-1
clone_size: many
d_call: TRBD2
v_call: TRBV20-1
cdr3_aa: CSAFSLLAGATYNEQFF
cdr3_nt: TGCAGTGCTTTCTCGCTTCTAGCGGGAGCGACCTACAATGAGCAGTTCTTC

j_call: TRBJ2-1
clone_size: many
d_call: TRBD2
v_call: TRBV5-1
cdr3_aa: CASSLRTSGSSYEQFF
cdr3_nt: TGCGCCAGCAGCTTACGGACTAGCGGGAGTAGTTATGAGCAGTTCTTC

j_call: TRBJ1-6
clone_size: many
d_call: NA
v_call: TRBV20-1
cdr3_aa: CSATPTGQNNSPLHF
cdr3_nt: TGCAGTGCAACACCGACAGGCCAGAATAATTCACCCCTCCACTTT

j_call: TRBJ2-3
clone_size: medium-sized
d_call: TRBD1
v_call: TRBV7-2
cdr3_aa: CASSLSRGQATQYF
cdr3_nt: TGTGCCAGCAGCTTATCGCGAGGACAGGCTACGCAGTATTTT

j_call: TRBJ2-1
clone_size: many
d_call: TRBD2
v_call: TRBV15
cdr3_aa: CATSGEREGYNEQFF
cdr3_nt: TGTGCCACCAGCGGAGAGCGGGAGGGTTACAATGAGCAGTTCTTC

j_call: TRBJ2-1
clone_size: many
d_call: TRBD1
v_call: TRBV6-2/TRBV6-3
cdr3_aa: CASSRDRGRINEQFF
cdr3_nt: TGTGCCAGCAGCCGGGACAGGGGGCGCATCAATGAGCAGTTCTTC

j_call: TRBJ2-3
clone_size: many
d_call: TRBD2
v_call: TRBV10-3
cdr3_aa: CAISYASGGAGTDTQYF
cdr3_nt: TGTGCCATCAGCTACGCAAGCGGGGGGGCTGGCACAGATACGCAGTATTTT

j_call: TRBJ2-3
clone_size: many
d_call: TRBD2
v_call: TRBV27
cdr3_aa: CASSWAGGRYTQYF
cdr3_nt: TGTGCCAGCAGTTGGGCGGGAGGGCGGTATACGCAGTATTTT

j_call: TRBJ2-2
clone_size: many
d_call: TRBD2
v_call: TRBV20-1
cdr3_aa: CSARVAGGSTGELFF
cdr3_nt: TGCAGTGCTAGAGTAGCGGGAGGGAGCACCGGGGAGCTGTTTTTT

j_call: TRBJ2-3
clone_size: many
d_call: NA
v_call: TRBV5-1
cdr3_aa: CASSLDGDRTDTQYF
cdr3_nt: TGCGCCAGCAGCTTGGACGGCGACCGCACAGATACGCAGTATTTT

j_call: TRBJ2-3
clone_size: NA
d_call: NA
v_call: TRBV7-2
cdr3_aa: CASSLDYRPQGTDTQYF
cdr3_nt: TGTGCCAGCAGCTTAGATTATCGGCCACAAGGCACAGATACGCAGTATTTT

j_call: TRBJ2-2
clone_size: many
d_call: NA
v_call: TRBV5-5
cdr3_aa: CASSSQGQTGELFF
cdr3_nt: TGTGCCAGCAGCTCCCAGGGGCAAACCGGGGAGCTGTTTTTT

j_call: TRBJ1-1
clone_size: many
d_call: TRBD1
v_call: TRBV7-2
cdr3_aa: CASSLTGGTTEAFF
cdr3_nt: TGTGCCAGCAGCTTAACAGGGGGAACTACTGAAGCTTTCTTT

j_call: TRBJ2-3
clone_size: many
d_call: NA
v_call: TRBV9
cdr3_aa: CASSVEAQVGTDTQYF
cdr3_nt: TGTGCCAGCAGCGTAGAGGCCCAGGTGGGCACAGATACGCAGTATTTT

j_call: TRBJ1-2
clone_size: many
d_call: TRBD1
v_call: TRBV20-1
cdr3_aa: CSARGQGPYGYTF
cdr3_nt: TGCAGTGCTAGAGGACAGGGACCCTATGGCTACACCTTC

j_call: TRBJ2-1
clone_size: many
d_call: NA
v_call: TRBV20-1
cdr3_aa: CSASIGTEQFF
cdr3_nt: TGCAGTGCTAGTATCGGGACTGAGCAGTTCTTC

j_call: TRBJ2-2
clone_size: many
d_call: NA
v_call: TRBV7-8
cdr3_aa: CASSVPGLRGGELFF
cdr3_nt: TGTGCCAGCAGCGTACCTGGTCTAAGGGGCGGGGAGCTGTTTTTT

j_call: TRBJ2-3
clone_size: many
d_call: NA
v_call: TRBV5-1
cdr3_aa: CASSPPLGTRSTDTQYF
cdr3_nt: TGCGCCAGCAGCCCACCTTTGGGGACAAGGAGCACAGATACGCAGTATTTT

j_call: TRBJ2-2
clone_size: many
d_call: NA
v_call: TRBV12-3/TRBV12-4
cdr3_aa: CASSYSGELFF
cdr3_nt: TGTGCCAGCAGTTACTCCGGGGAGCTGTTTTTT

j_call: TRBJ2-4
clone_size: NA
d_call: NA
v_call: TRBV20-1
cdr3_aa: CSATGFEVKNIQYF
cdr3_nt: TGCAGTGCTACGGGGTTTGAGGTCAAAAACATTCAGTACTTC

j_call: TRBJ2-1
clone_size: many
d_call: TRBD2
v_call: TRBV5-1
cdr3_aa: CASSLGTSGSSEQFF
cdr3_nt: TGCGCCAGCAGCTTGGGGACTAGCGGGAGTAGTGAGCAGTTCTTC

j_call: TRBJ1-2
clone_size: many
d_call: NA
v_call: TRBV5-1
cdr3_aa: CASSLEADYGYTF
cdr3_nt: TGCGCCAGCAGCTTGGAAGCAGACTATGGCTACACCTTC

j_call: TRBJ2-3
clone_size: NA
d_call: TRBD2
v_call: TRBV7-2
cdr3_aa: CASSYLAGSTDTQYF
cdr3_nt: TGTGCCAGCAGCTACCTAGCGGGAAGCACAGATACGCAGTATTTT

j_call: TRBJ2-1
clone_size: many
d_call: TRBD1
v_call: TRBV5-1
cdr3_aa: CASSGRTGEVYNEQFF
cdr3_nt: TGCGCCAGCAGCGGAAGGACAGGGGAAGTTTACAATGAGCAGTTCTTC

j_call: TRBJ1-5
clone_size: medium-sized
d_call: NA
v_call: TRBV10-1
cdr3_aa: CASRETGAVYSNQPQHF
cdr3_nt: TGCGCCAGCAGGGAGACAGGAGCTGTATATAGCAATCAGCCCCAGCATTTT

j_call: TRBJ2-5
clone_size: many
d_call: NA
v_call: TRBV5-5
cdr3_aa: CASSLSIQGRGSETQYF
cdr3_nt: TGTGCCAGCAGCTTGAGTATTCAGGGGCGCGGATCAGAGACCCAGTACTTC

j_call: TRBJ1-1
clone_size: many
d_call: TRBD1
v_call: TRBV7-9
cdr3_aa: CASSMGTGGPLNTEAFF
cdr3_nt: TGTGCCAGCAGCATGGGGACAGGGGGCCCGTTGAACACTGAAGCTTTCTTT

j_call: TRBJ2-3
clone_size: many
d_call: NA
v_call: TRBV5-5
cdr3_aa: CASSGLRGSTDTQYF
cdr3_nt: TGTGCCAGCAGCGGTCTCCGGGGGAGCACAGATACGCAGTATTTT

j_call: TRBJ1-1
clone_size: medium-sized
d_call: NA
v_call: TRBV7-3
cdr3_aa: CASSLNEGGEAFF
cdr3_nt: TGTGCCAGCAGCTTAAATGAGGGAGGTGAAGCTTTCTTT

j_call: TRBJ1-2
clone_size: many
d_call: NA
v_call: TRBV24-1
cdr3_aa: CATSDLTPGGGEGYTF
cdr3_nt: TGTGCCACCAGTGATTTGACACCCGGGGGAGGCGAAGGCTACACCTTC

j_call: TRBJ2-2
clone_size: many
d_call: TRBD2
v_call: TRBV6-5
cdr3_aa: CASSYLAGVVGELFF
cdr3_nt: TGTGCCAGCAGTTACCTTGCGGGAGTTGTCGGGGAGCTGTTTTTT